The clone carrying this T cell receptor beta chain was counted only a few times. This record belongs to a study of T cells in Graves' hyperthyroidism and ophthalmopathy. Authors of the study amplified TCR beta CDR3 regions from RNA transcripts. Primed by the HTBI set, a first-round RT-PCR was run on the TCR CDR3. TCRdb recomputed calls from the multiplex PCR reads with MiXCR, one row per CDR3 protein. The top ten clones hold around 21% of a sample with roughly 360,000 distinct CDR3 sequences, roughly 12% of them seen once. The source is a man aged 25 to 40 with Graves' hyperthyroidism that later progressed to Graves' ophthalmopathy. Sequencing input: blood.

CDR3 in DNA: TGTGCCAGCACGGACAGGGTGTATGGCTACACCTTC. The encoded protein is CASTDRVYGYTF. The chain recombines TRBV3-1 with TRBJ1-2, with 8 bases that match TRBD1. CDR1 and CDR2 from the germline V gene are LGHDT and YNNKEL (reference sequence). V was clipped by 7 bases and J by 5 bases; unmatched bases: 3. The CDR3 length is 12 residues.